The clone carrying this T cell receptor beta chain was counted between two and nine times. Its antigen is currently unknown. The data originate from a study of identical twins. Findings of the study overall: Zero-insertion results could be subject to partial confounding by invariant MAIT and iNKT cells.

The CDR3 is 14 residues long. V shed 6 bases and J 8 bases; nucleotides not matched to a gene: 8. Germline V gene data show CDR1 as ENHRY and CDR2 as SYGVKD. From the 5' RACE reads, TCRdb called clonotypes with MiXCR, one entry per CDR3 protein. This table has some 500,000 distinct CDR3 sequences, under 25% appearing once. These data were likewise used in another study, on T cells expressing NK-cell markers. Turning to that study: For four donors, these clonotypes were likewise the leading ones in the CD3+CD56-NKG2C+ fraction. Nothing established the HCMV specificity of expanded NKG2C+ T cell clones.

The rearrangement joins TRBV10-3 to TRBJ2-1; TRBD2 matches at 9 bases. The sample comprised CD4+ T cells sorted from blood. The TCR sequence derives from a woman in her late teens or twenties in good health. CDR3 nucleotides: TGTGCCATCAGATCCGGGACTAGCCCCGATGAGCAGTTCTTC. Protein sequence: CAIRSGTSPDEQFF.